Listed below are T cell receptor beta chains from one sample, sequenced in a study of cytomegalovirus exposure and HLA in healthy donors. Produced via immunoSEQ multiplex PCR; TCRdb's table is partial and in-frame only. The sample has about 160,000 clones; roughly 80% are singletons. The sample comprised PBMCs. These receptors were obtained from a young man in good health and CMV-seropositive. Each CDR3 is given with its conserved first and last residue. A D gene is named only where the DNA matches it firmly. The size of a clone is reported for some rows only, either as once, few or many, or as a class for expanded clones.

v_gene,j_gene,d_gene,abundance,CDR3nt,CDR3aa
TRBV13,TRBJ1-1,NA,NA,TGTGCCAGCAGCCCCCGGCGGGAAGCTTTCTTT,CASSPRREAFF
TRBV18,TRBJ1-4,NA,NA,TGTGCCAGCTCACAGGGAAGCGGAGAAAAACTGTTTTTT,CASSQGSGEKLFF
TRBV28,TRBJ1-4,NA,NA,TGTGCCAGCAGTTTCCTTCAGGGAAATGAAAAACTGTTTTTT,CASSFLQGNEKLFF
TRBV19,TRBJ1-1,NA,NA,TGTGCCAGTAGTCCTAGACGGGAAATGAACACTGAAGCTTTCTTT,CASSPRREMNTEAFF
TRBV6-1,TRBJ2-7,NA,NA,TGTGCCAGCAGTGAACGGGATCTTCCGGGCGAGCAGTACTTC,CASSERDLPGEQYF
TRBV7-3,TRBJ2-7,NA,NA,TGTGCCAGCACCCCCGGCAGGGCGACGTACTACGAGCAGTACTTC,CASTPGRATYYEQYF
TRBV5-5,TRBJ1-2,TRBD1,once,TGTGCCAGCAGTCTTACCTCAGGGGGCGCTGGGTATGGCTACACCTTC,CASSLTSGGAGYGYTF
TRBV6-6,TRBJ1-2,TRBD1,few,TGTGCCAGCAGTAGTAGACAGGGGAACTATGGCTACACCTTC,CASSSRQGNYGYTF
TRBV6-6,TRBJ2-7,NA,NA,TGTGCCAGCAGTTCACAGGGCTACGAGCAGTACTTC,CASSSQGYEQYF
TRBV9,TRBJ2-5,TRBD1,NA,TGTGCCAGCAGCGCGACAGGGGATTGGGGAGAGACCCAGTACTTC,CASSATGDWGETQYF
TRBV9,TRBJ2-7,TRBD1,NA,TGTGCCAGCAGCGTCGGACAGGGGGCATACGAGCAGTACTTC,CASSVGQGAYEQYF
TRBV28,TRBJ2-1,NA,NA,TGTGCCAGCAGTTTATATATCGGGTCCGAGCAGTTCTTC,CASSLYIGSEQFF
TRBV27,TRBJ2-2,TRBD2,NA,TGTGCCACTAGACGGGGGGGAACTAAAATCGGGGAGCTGTTTTTT,CATRRGGTKIGELFF
TRBV4-3,TRBJ2-7,TRBD2,NA,TGCGCCAGCAGCCAAGATCTTGTCGGGACTACCTACGAGCAGTACTTC,CASSQDLVGTTYEQYF
TRBV7-9,TRBJ2-7,NA,NA,TGTGCCAGCAGCCTGGACTACTACGAGCAGTACTTC,CASSLDYYEQYF
TRBV5-4,TRBJ2-3,TRBD1,NA,TGTGCCAGCAGCTTAGGACAGGATCTTAGCACAGATACGCAGTATTTT,CASSLGQDLSTDTQYF
TRBV13,TRBJ1-4,TRBD1,NA,TGTGCCAGCAGCCCCGGACAGGCAACTAATGAAAAACTGTTTTTT,CASSPGQATNEKLFF
TRBV5-1,TRBJ2-1,TRBD2,once,TGCGCCAGCAGCCCCAGGGCTAGCGGGAGCGTCTACAATGAGCAGTTCTTC,CASSPRASGSVYNEQFF
TRBV2,TRBJ2-1,TRBD1,NA,TGTGCCATAGAGGACAGGGGGAAGTTCTTC,CAIEDRGKFF
TRBV7-3,TRBJ2-5,NA,NA,TGTGCCAGCAGCTTTAACGGGGGTCAAGAGACCCAGTACTTC,CASSFNGGQETQYF
TRBV7-3,TRBJ2-1,TRBD2,NA,TGTGCCAGCAGCCCGGGACTAGCAGTTGAGCAGTTCTTC,CASSPGLAVEQFF
TRBV6-5,TRBJ2-7,NA,NA,TGTGCCAGCTCGACCGGGGACATAACCTACGAGCAGTACTTC,CASSTGDITYEQYF
TRBV6-5,TRBJ1-6,NA,few,TGTGCCAGCAGTTACTCGGCACGTTCACCCCTCCACTTT,CASSYSARSPLHF
TRBV7-3,TRBJ2-5,TRBD2,few,TGTGCCAGCAGCCCCGGACTAGCGGGGCCCTTGGAGACCCAGTACTTC,CASSPGLAGPLETQYF
TRBV28,TRBJ1-5,NA,NA,TGTGCCAGCATCCCCGGCTCCGGCTGGACAGCCCAGCATTTT,CASIPGSGWTAQHF
TRBV7-2,TRBJ2-5,NA,NA,TGTGCCAGCAGCTTTACAACCCCACAAGAGACCCAGTACTTC,CASSFTTPQETQYF
TRBV19,TRBJ1-5,TRBD1,NA,TGTGCCAGTACCTCTCCCCGGGACAGGGGATATCAGCCCCAGCATTTT,CASTSPRDRGYQPQHF
TRBV29-1,TRBJ2-3,NA,NA,TGCAGCGCCTGGACAGATTCAGATACGCAGTATTTT,CSAWTDSDTQYF
TRBV21-1,TRBJ2-1,NA,NA,TGTGCCAGCAGCAAAGGGAGGACTAGCGGGAGGGCCGTGTCAAATGAGCAGTTCTTC,CASSKGRTSGRAVSNEQFF
TRBV27,TRBJ1-5,NA,once,TGTGCCAGCAGGTGGACAGCCGATCAGCCCCAGCATTTT,CASRWTADQPQHF
TRBV28,TRBJ1-5,NA,NA,TGTGCCAGCAGCTACAGGGAATACAGCAATCAGCCCCAGCATTTT,CASSYREYSNQPQHF
TRBV7-9,TRBJ2-7,NA,NA,TGTGCCAGCAGCTTAGGGACAAATTCCTACGAGCAGTACTTC,CASSLGTNSYEQYF
TRBV5-4,TRBJ1-4,NA,NA,TGTGCCAGCAGCTCCCAATTGGACATGAGTGAAAAACTGTTTTTT,CASSSQLDMSEKLFF
TRBV2,TRBJ1-1,NA,NA,TGTGCCAGCAGTCCGATGGGGGACATGAACACTGAAGCTTTCTTT,CASSPMGDMNTEAFF
TRBV7-9,TRBJ1-1,NA,NA,TGTGCCAGCAGGTTGGACAGTACCACTGAAGCTTTCTTT,CASRLDSTTEAFF
TRBV11-2,TRBJ2-5,NA,NA,TGTGCCAGCAGCTTCCCCTACGGAGGGACCCAGTACTTC,CASSFPYGGTQYF